The following is a T cell receptor (beta chain) sequence with its context. The data were obtained in a study of T cells in tuberculosis. The V end was cut by 5 bases, the J end by 2 bases, with 11 bases between. The CDR3 covers 14 residues. The V gene's germline CDR1 is SGHAT and CDR2 FQNNGV. Here immunoSEQ multiplex PCR was the method, and the copy in TCRdb shows in-frame clones only, minus some. This sample has about 34,000 clones; roughly 93% occur once, and the top ten carry over 9.5%. This sample's time point: new active TB diagnosis, blood taken before or within 7 days of starting treatment. This clonotype originated in an adult with tuberculosis. This chain connects TRBV11-2 to TRBJ2-3; D may be TRBD1 (5 bases). The sample in question was PBMCs, obtained at tuberculosis diagnosis. CDR3 residues: CASSGRTYTDTQYF. Here the CDR3 DNA reads TGTGCCAGCAGCGGCCGGACATACACAGATACGCAGTATTTT.